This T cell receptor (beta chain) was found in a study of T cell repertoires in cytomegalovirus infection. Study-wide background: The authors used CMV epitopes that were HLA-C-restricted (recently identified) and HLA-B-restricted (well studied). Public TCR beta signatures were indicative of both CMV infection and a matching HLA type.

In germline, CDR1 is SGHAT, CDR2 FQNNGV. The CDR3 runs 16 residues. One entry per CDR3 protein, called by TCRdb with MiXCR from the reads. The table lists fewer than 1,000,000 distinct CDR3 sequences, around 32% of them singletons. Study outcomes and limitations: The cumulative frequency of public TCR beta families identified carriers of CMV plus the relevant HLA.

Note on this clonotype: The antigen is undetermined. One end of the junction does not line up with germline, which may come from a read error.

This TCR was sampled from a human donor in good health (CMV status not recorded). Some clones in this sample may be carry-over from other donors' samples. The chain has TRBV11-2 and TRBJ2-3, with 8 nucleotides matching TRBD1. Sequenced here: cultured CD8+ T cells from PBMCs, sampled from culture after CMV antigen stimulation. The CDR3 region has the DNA TGTGCCAACAGCTCGCCGGGACAGGAATTAACAGATACGCAGTATTTT. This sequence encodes CANSSPGQELTDTQYF.